A single sample is the source of the 27 T cell receptor beta chains below, sequenced in a study of OX40 agonist ivuxolimab in advanced cancers. Clones were sequenced by immunoSEQ multiplex PCR, and TCRdb holds only the in-frame ones, with some missing. The sample gives tens of thousands of clones, 92% of which show up once; 1% to 1.3% is in the top ten. Sequenced material: CD4+ or CD8+ T cells sorted from blood, taken in a trial of the OX40 agonist ivuxolimab. The receptors shown here come from an adult with an advanced solid tumor such as melanoma, head and neck, liver or kidney cancer.

The V gene is TRBV15, the J gene TRBJ1-2; D is possibly TRBD1 (5 bases). Per the germline V gene, CDR1 is LNHNV and CDR2 is YYDKDF (reference sequence). Deletions cut 2 bases from V and 13 bases from J, with 14 bases between. This CDR3 has 12 residues. DNA of the CDR3: TGTGCCACCAGCAGATCAGACAGCGCCCTCACCTTC. Its protein is CATSRSDSALTF. The whole variable domain, remainder taken from reference TRBV15 and TRBJ1-2, is DAMVIQNPRYQVTQFGKPVTLSCSQTLNHNVMYWYQQKSSQAPKLLFHYYDKDFNNEADTPDNFQSRRPNTSFCFLDIRSPGLGDTAMYLCATSRSDSALTFGSGTRLTVV.

The V gene is TRBV9, the J gene TRBJ2-7; 8 nucleotides align to TRBD1. CDR3 length: 15 amino acids. The germline CDR1 and CDR2 sequences are SGDLS and YYNGEE. J was trimmed by 6 bases and V by 0 bases; bases with no gene match: 8. This CDR3 reads CASSVAPDRASEQYF. The CDR3 region has the DNA TGTGCCAGCAGCGTAGCTCCGGACAGGGCTTCCGAGCAGTACTTC.

This chain joins TRBV10-1 and TRBJ2-5; TRBD2 is a possible D gene (6 bases). Trimming stripped 6 bases from V and 5 bases from J, with 13 bases between. The V gene's germline CDR1 is WNHNN and CDR2 SYGVQD (reference sequence). The CDR3 totals 13 residues. CDR3 sequence: CASRDLLAETQYF. Written as DNA, the CDR3 is TGCGCCAGCAGGGACCTCCTAGCGGAGACCCAGTACTTC.

The rearrangement joins TRBV6-1 to TRBJ2-3; 10 bases are shared with TRBD2. The germline gives CDR1 MNHNS, CDR2 SASEGT. This CDR3 region has 15 residues. V gave up 4 bases and J gave up 10 bases; unmatched junction bases: 11. The DNA of the CDR3 is TGTGCCAGCAGTGCCCTTCGGGGAAGCGGGAGGGCGCAGTATTTT. It translates to CASSALRGSGRAQYF.

The genes are TRBV29-1 and TRBJ2-5; D gene ambiguous. There are 13 residues in the CDR3. V was shortened by 3 bases and J by 2 bases, with 10 bases between the two germline ends. CDR1 is SQVTM and CDR2 is ANQGSEA in the germline V gene. CDR3 region: CSVDGTLQETQYF. As DNA, the CDR3 is TGCAGCGTTGACGGCACTCTACAAGAGACCCAGTACTTC.

The chain uses TRBV5-6 and TRBJ1-3, with no clear D. The germline V gene encodes CDR1 SGHDT and CDR2 YYEEEE. Trimming pared 4 bases from V and 1 base from J, leaving 6 bases between. This CDR3 is built from 13 residues. CDR3 amino acids: CASSPPSGNTIYF. The CDR3 DNA follows: TGTGCCAGCAGCCCCCCTTCTGGAAACACCATATATTTT.

The count of this clone is one. This chain joins TRBV5-1 and TRBJ2-7; no definite D call. The V end was cut by 0 bases, the J end by 6 bases, with 7 bases between. CDR1 and CDR2 (germline): SGHRS, YFSETQ. The CDR3 is made up of 12 amino acids. CDR3 in DNA: TGCGCCAGCAGCTTGGACCAGATCGAGCAGTACTTC. Residues: CASSLDQIEQYF.

This clone was counted once. The V and J genes are TRBV30 and TRBJ2-7; D assignment may be TRBD1 or TRBD2 (5 bases each). Germline V gene data show CDR1 as GTSNPN and CDR2 as SVGIG (reference sequence). Trimming removed 3 bases at V and 0 bases at J, with 12 bases between. The CDR3 runs to 14 residues. The CDR3 protein is CAWSAGTLSYEQYF. The CDR3 nucleotides read TGTGCCTGGAGCGCCGGGACCCTCTCCTACGAGCAGTACTTC.

The chain combines TRBV11-3 with TRBJ2-5; D may be TRBD1 or TRBD2 (5 bases each). From germline, CDR1 is SGHNT and CDR2 YENEEA. Trimming left V 5 bases short and J 10 bases short, with 20 bases between. The CDR3 runs to 14 residues. The DNA of the CDR3 is TGTGCCAGCAGCACAGACTTCTCCAGCGGACACCAGTACTTC. Its protein is CASSTDFSSGHQYF.

The chain links TRBV10-3 to TRBJ2-5; D perhaps matches TRBD2 (5 bases). Trimming took 5 bases from V and 3 from J, leaving 16 bases between them. Germline CDR1 is ENHRY and CDR2 is SYGVKD. This CDR3 has 15 residues. CDR3 sequence reads: CAISPGLPGEETQYF. Here the CDR3 DNA reads TGTGCCATCAGTCCTGGACTGCCGGGTGAAGAGACCCAGTACTTC.

This clone was counted once. The chain has TRBV6-6 and TRBJ2-7, with D perhaps TRBD1 (6 bases). CDR3 length: 12 amino acids. The germline V gene has CDR1 MNHNY and CDR2 SVGAGI (reference sequence). Trimming left V 5 bases short and J 7 bases short, with 12 bases between. The CDR3 DNA reads as TGTGCCAGCAGTCGACAGGTTTGGGAGCAGTACTTC. This sequence encodes CASSRQVWEQYF.

The chain is built from TRBV18 and TRBJ2-1, with 15 nucleotides matching TRBD2. There are 19 residues in the CDR3. After removal of 3 bases from V and 0 bases from J, the junction contained 6 bases not matched to a gene. Germline assignment: CDR1 KGHSH and CDR2 LQKENI. CDR3 sequence: CASSPQGTSGRSSYNEQFF. CDR3 nucleotides: TGTGCCAGCTCACCGCAGGGGACTAGCGGGAGGAGCTCCTACAATGAGCAGTTCTTC.

This sequence joins TRBV7-2 and TRBJ2-3; 11 bases are a match to TRBD2. V lost 7 bases to trimming and J lost 3 bases; unmatched junction nucleotides: 12. CDR1 is SGHTA and CDR2 is FQGNSA in the germline V gene. The CDR3 is 17 amino acids. CDR3 bases: TGTGCCAGCACCAACCGGGGGGTAGCGGGAGGGACAGATACGCAGTATTTT. It translates to CASTNRGVAGGTDTQYF.

The V gene is TRBV7-9, the J gene TRBJ2-5, with D maybe TRBD1 (6 bases). Germline V gene lookup returns CDR1 SEHNR and CDR2 FQNEAQ (reference sequence). V lost 4 bases and J 1 base, leaving 10 bases between the germline ends. The CDR3 is 14 amino acids. DNA of the CDR3: TGTGCCAGCAGCTCAGAGACAGGCCAAGAGACCCAGTACTTC. Translating gives CASSSETGQETQYF.

This chain links TRBV7-3 with TRBJ1-1, with a weak D call TRBD1 (6 bases). The germline gives CDR1 SGHTA, CDR2 FQGTGA. This CDR3 has 14 amino acids. The ends were cut back, 5 bases at V and 4 bases at J, with 14 bases in the middle. In nucleotides, the CDR3 is TGTGCCAGCAGCCCAACCAGGGGAAGCACTGAAGCTTTCTTT. This sequence encodes CASSPTRGSTEAFF.

The V call is TRBV4-1, the J call TRBJ1-1; D is undetermined. The germline V gene encodes CDR1 MGHRA and CDR2 YSYEKL. This CDR3 has 14 amino acids. The V and J ends lost 0 bases and 1 base respectively, with 6 bases between them. The CDR3 bases are TGCGCCAGCAGCCAAGATTCGAGGAACACTGAAGCTTTCTTT. This encodes CASSQDSRNTEAFF.

The V gene is TRBV9, the J gene TRBJ2-1; 15 bases match TRBD2. J lost 7 bases, V lost 2 bases, and 4 bases had no gene match. This CDR3 has 16 amino acids. Germline CDR1 is SGDLS and CDR2 is YYNGEE. The CDR3 bases are TGTGCCAGCAGCGTTTGGACTAGCGGGAGGGTTAATGAGCAGTTCTTC. Translating gives CASSVWTSGRVNEQFF.

V usage is TRBV6-6 and J usage is TRBJ2-5; possible D gene TRBD2, 6 bases. This CDR3 has 14 residues. V shed 2 bases and J shed 5 bases, with 12 bases lying between them. The germline CDR1 and CDR2 sequences are MNHNY and SVGAGI (reference sequence). The CDR3 region is CASSYLAEGETQYF. In DNA form, the CDR3 reads TGTGCCAGCAGTTACCTCGCGGAGGGGGAGACCCAGTACTTC.

The V call is TRBV7-9, the J call TRBJ2-1; possibly TRBD2 for D (6 bases). V was cut by 2 bases and J by 6 bases, with 14 bases left in between. Germline-derived CDR1 and CDR2 are SEHNR and FQNEAQ (reference sequence). CDR3 size: 15 residues. For the CDR3, the DNA is TGTGCCAGCAGCTTACCCGGGACTGGGCCCAATGAGCAGTTCTTC. This gives the protein CASSLPGTGPNEQFF.

The chain links TRBV5-4 to TRBJ2-2, with TRBD1 as a possible D gene (6 bases). The CDR3 contains 14 residues. Per the germline V gene, CDR1 is SGHNT and CDR2 is YYREEE (reference sequence). V lost 4 bases, J lost 5 bases, and 12 bases lay in between. This CDR3 is CASSVGGRTGELFF. Here the CDR3 DNA reads TGTGCCAGCAGCGTAGGGGGTAGGACCGGGGAGCTGTTTTTT. The variable domain in full, with the rest retrieved from reference TRBV5-4 and TRBJ2-2, is ETGVTQSPTHLIKTRGQQVTLRCSSQSGHNTVSWYQQALGQGPQFIFQYYREEENGRGNFPPRFSGLQFPNYSSELNVNALELDDSALYLCASSVGGRTGELFFGEGSRLTVL.

V and J are TRBV21-1 and TRBJ2-2; the DNA was not used to check the table's D call, TRBD1. TRBV21-1 is assigned pseudogene status. This CDR3 is built from 14 residues. The CDR3, as DNA: TGTGCCAGCAGCGCCACAGGGGGGTCCGGGGAGCTGTTTTTT. Residues: CASSATGGSGELFF.

The chain employs TRBV6-1 and TRBJ2-3; no clear D. V lost 7 bases and J lost 3, with 8 bases in between. This CDR3 spans 12 amino acids. CDR1 and CDR2 from the germline V gene are MNHNS and SASEGT. In DNA, the CDR3 is TGTGCCAGCAACCCAGGAACAGATACGCAGTATTTT. Protein: CASNPGTDTQYF.

The genes are TRBV19 and TRBJ1-1; D not resolved. Germline loops: CDR1 LNHDA, CDR2 SQIVND (reference sequence). V lost 5 bases to trimming and J lost 5 bases, with 12 bases between them. The CDR3 length is 13 residues. CDR3 residues: CASSSWRKTEAFF. In DNA, the CDR3 is TGTGCCAGTAGTTCATGGCGGAAGACTGAAGCTTTCTTT.

The J gene is TRBJ1-1, the V gene TRBV5-6; 7 bases are shared with TRBD1. CDR1 is SGHDT, CDR2 YYEEEE, per germline. V trimming: 4 bases; J trimming: 8 bases; junction bases outside the gene matches: 2. This CDR3 contains 11 residues. The CDR3 is CASSRQGEAFF. The CDR3 DNA is TGTGCCAGCAGCCGACAGGGCGAAGCTTTCTTT.

The genes are TRBV28 and TRBJ2-7, with 9 bases fitting TRBD1. The length of the CDR3 is 14 residues. V dropped 2 bases and J dropped 9; count of bases not matched to a gene: 8. Germline V lookup: CDR1 MDHEN, CDR2 SYDVKM. The CDR3 region has the DNA TGTGCCAGCAGTTTAGTGGGGACAGGGTTGCGGCAGTACTTC. This gives the protein CASSLVGTGLRQYF.

The rearrangement links TRBV27 to TRBJ2-7; D possibly uses TRBD1 or TRBD2 (6 bases each). The V end lost 2 bases, the J end lost 7 bases, and 21 bases lay between the germline ends. The V gene's germline CDR1 is MNHEY and CDR2 SMNVEV (reference sequence). The CDR3 has 16 amino acids. The chain's CDR3 is CASSLRGWGGGEEQYF. CDR3 coding DNA: TGTGCCAGCAGTTTAAGGGGGTGGGGCGGCGGGGAAGAGCAGTACTTC.

The chain employs TRBV9 and TRBJ2-1, with D perhaps matching TRBD1 or TRBD2 (5 bases each). V was shortened by 0 bases and J by 9 bases, with 16 bases between the two germline ends. The CDR3 covers 15 residues. Looked up from germline, CDR1 is SGDLS and CDR2 is YYNGEE. This chain's CDR3 is CASSVGTRTTGEQFF. In DNA form, the CDR3 reads TGTGCCAGCAGCGTAGGGACTCGAACTACAGGTGAGCAGTTCTTC. Drawing the rest from reference TRBV9 and TRBJ2-1, the complete variable domain is DSGVTQTPKHLITATGQRVTLRCSPRSGDLSVYWYQQSLDQGLQFLIQYYNGEERAKGNILERFSAQQFPDLHSELNLSSLELGDSALYFCASSVGTRTTGEQFFGPGTRLTVL.